Listed below are T cell receptor beta chains from one sample, sequenced in a study of cytomegalovirus exposure and HLA in healthy donors. Profiled with immunoSEQ multiplex PCR; TCRdb holds only in-frame clones, not every one. The sample has 150,000 to 200,000 clones; about 59% are singletons. The specimen was PBMCs. Receptors were obtained from a middle-aged man in good health and CMV-seronegative. Both conserved end residues are part of each CDR3. The D gene is left open where the match is weak. Not every row has a clone size; where given, it reads once, few, many or a size class.

- TRBJ2-2 TRBD2 TRBV5-1 CASSFGTRDTGELFF TGCGCCAGCAGCTTCGGGACTAGAGACACCGGGGAGCTGTTTTTT
- TRBJ2-1 TRBD1 TRBV7-6 CASSPQDRVGNEQFF TGTGCCAGCAGCCCTCAGGACAGGGTGGGAAATGAGCAGTTCTTC
few TRBJ1-1 - TRBV30 CAWQGNAEAFF TGTGCCTGGCAGGGGAACGCTGAAGCTTTCTTT
once TRBJ1-6 TRBD1 TRBV14 CASTTGGYSPLHF TGTGCCAGTACGACAGGGGGTTATTCACCCCTCCACTTT
- TRBJ2-6 - TRBV7-3 CASSSNRDGANVLTF TGTGCCAGCAGCTCCAACAGGGATGGGGCCAACGTCCTGACTTTC
few TRBJ1-1 TRBD1 TRBV7-2 CASSRGPSAEAFF TGTGCCAGCAGCAGGGGGCCATCCGCCGAAGCTTTCTTT
- TRBJ1-4 TRBD1 TRBV6-6 CASTTGGEKLFF TGTGCCAGCACCACAGGGGGGGAAAAACTGTTTTTT
few TRBJ2-3 TRBD1 TRBV7-9 CASSLGQGGTDTQYF TGTGCCAGCAGCCTCGGACAGGGGGGCACAGATACGCAGTATTTT
- TRBJ1-5 - TRBV7-2 CASSLATGGDQPQHF TGTGCCAGCAGCTTAGCGACCGGGGGAGATCAGCCCCAGCATTTT
- TRBJ1-5 - TRBV19 CASRIGLRDIRIDQPQHF TGTGCCAGTAGAATAGGGCTAAGGGACATAAGAATTGATCAGCCCCAGCATTTT
- TRBJ1-1 - TRBV7-9 CASSLAAPMNTEAFF TGTGCCAGCAGCTTAGCGGCTCCAATGAACACTGAAGCTTTCTTT
- TRBJ2-6 - TRBV5-1 CASSLKPAGVPAAGANVLTF TGCGCCAGCAGCTTGAAACCGGCAGGGGTCCCCGCTGCTGGGGCCAACGTCCTGACTTTC
once TRBJ1-1 TRBD1 TRBV27 CASRHPTGGRRNTEAFF TGTGCCAGCAGACACCCAACAGGGGGCCGTAGGAACACTGAAGCTTTCTTT
- TRBJ2-1 - TRBV18 CASSLQESSYNEQFF TGTGCCAGCTCACTACAGGAGAGCTCCTACAATGAGCAGTTCTTC
- TRBJ2-2 - TRBV27 CASTSAGTGELFF TGTGCCAGCACATCCGCGGGGACCGGGGAGCTGTTTTTT
- TRBJ2-1 - TRBV4-3 CASSQDGVGGYNEQFF TGCGCCAGCAGCCAAGATGGGGTGGGGGGATACAATGAGCAGTTCTTC
- TRBJ2-4 - TRBV19 CASSIEGTKNIQYF TGTGCCAGTAGTATAGAGGGCACCAAAAACATTCAGTACTTC
few TRBJ2-7 TRBD1 TRBV4-1 CASSQDQGARRVYYEQYF TGCGCCAGCAGCCAAGATCAGGGGGCGCGGCGCGTCTACTACGAGCAGTACTTC
- TRBJ1-1 - TRBV7-9 CASSLVANTEAFF TGTGCCAGCAGCTTAGTGGCCAACACTGAAGCTTTCTTT
once TRBJ2-1 TRBD1 TRBV6-1 CASSPMGTGRDEQFF TGTGCCAGCAGTCCAATGGGGACAGGGAGGGATGAGCAGTTCTTC
- TRBJ2-5 - TRBV6-1 CASSETRTRETQYF TGTGCCAGCAGTGAAACAAGGACAAGAGAGACCCAGTACTTC
- TRBJ1-3 TRBD1 TRBV28 CASSPGGFGAIYF TGTGCCAGCAGCCCAGGGGGTTTCGGCGCCATATATTTT
once TRBJ1-2 TRBD1 TRBV27 CASSSWDRALTGYTF TGTGCCAGCAGTTCATGGGACAGGGCATTAACCGGCTACACCTTC
- TRBJ1-6 - TRBV11-2 CASSPSGGNSPLHF TGTGCCAGCAGCCCCAGCGGCGGGAATTCACCCCTCCACTTT
few TRBJ2-7 TRBD1 TRBV27 CASRDSDRGSYEQYF TGTGCCAGCAGAGACTCGGACAGGGGTTCCTACGAGCAGTACTTC
few TRBJ2-1 TRBD1 TRBV11-3 CASSFSGTGFYEQFF TGTGCCAGCAGCTTCAGCGGGACAGGGTTTTATGAGCAGTTCTTC
- TRBJ1-1 - TRBV7-3 CASSLSNSNTEAFF TGTGCCAGCAGCTTATCAAATAGCAACACTGAAGCTTTCTTT
- TRBJ1-2 - TRBV5-1 CASSTVGAGYTF TGCGCCAGCAGCACGGTTGGGGCTGGCTACACCTTC
- TRBJ2-3 TRBD2 TRBV5-1 CASSLAVWTSGVLGTDTQYF TGCGCCAGCAGCTTGGCGGTCTGGACTAGCGGGGTACTCGGCACAGATACGCAGTATTTT
- TRBJ1-4 TRBD1 TRBV6-6 CASSVQGVREKLFF TGTGCCAGCAGTGTACAGGGGGTAAGGGAAAAACTGTTTTTT
few TRBJ2-3 - TRBV11-2 CASSHGRDTQYF TGTGCCAGCAGCCACGGGAGAGATACGCAGTATTTT
- TRBJ1-1 TRBD1 TRBV10-3 CAIRPDRAGTEAFF TGTGCCATCAGGCCTGACAGGGCTGGGACTGAAGCTTTCTTT
- TRBJ2-7 - TRBV4-1 CASSRDPGREDEQYF TGCGCCAGCAGCCGAGACCCGGGAAGGGAGGACGAGCAGTACTTC
- TRBJ1-2 TRBD1 TRBV5-1 CASSGQDRDLSGYTF TGCGCCAGCAGCGGGCAGGACAGGGATCTTTCTGGCTACACCTTC
- TRBJ2-1 - TRBV9 CASSPVAHSYNEQFF TGTGCCAGCAGCCCAGTAGCGCACTCCTACAATGAGCAGTTCTTC
- TRBJ2-5 TRBD1 TRBV15 CATSITGGGETQYF TGTGCCACCAGCATAACAGGGGGCGGCGAGACCCAGTACTTC
- TRBJ1-4 - TRBV2 CASSKGQGPPTNEKLFF TGTGCCAGCTCCAAGGGTCAGGGTCCCCCAACTAATGAAAAACTGTTTTTT
- TRBJ1-5 - TRBV27 CASSRTGNQPQHF TGTGCCAGCAGTCGGACAGGCAATCAGCCCCAGCATTTT
- TRBJ2-5 TRBD1 TRBV6-1 CAIRTGAAQETQYF TGTGCCATCCGGACAGGGGCGGCCCAAGAGACCCAGTACTTC
- TRBJ1-5 - TRBV27 CASSFQGSNQPQHF TGTGCCAGCAGTTTCCAGGGTAGCAATCAGCCCCAGCATTTT
- TRBJ1-5 TRBD1 TRBV5-4 CASSYGQGNQPQHF TGTGCCAGCAGCTACGGACAGGGCAATCAGCCCCAGCATTTT
- TRBJ2-1 - TRBV14 CASSHYKSSYNEQFF TGTGCCAGCAGCCATTATAAGAGCTCCTACAATGAGCAGTTCTTC
- TRBJ2-7 TRBD2 TRBV7-2 CASSLETSGGTATYEQYF TGTGCCAGCAGCTTAGAAACTAGCGGGGGGACCGCAACCTACGAGCAGTACTTC
- TRBJ2-7 - TRBV10-3 CASGTPVSYEQYF TGTGCCTCCGGGACACCTGTCTCCTACGAGCAGTACTTC
once TRBJ2-7 - TRBV7-3 CASSLVGRALEQYF TGTGCCAGCAGCTTAGTCGGCAGGGCCCTCGAGCAGTACTTC
- TRBJ1-4 TRBD1 TRBV6-5 CASRLTGANEKLFF TGTGCCAGCAGATTGACAGGGGCTAATGAAAAACTGTTTTTT
few TRBJ1-4 TRBD1 TRBV14 CASSRIGQGAFEKLFF TGTGCCAGCAGCCGGATCGGACAGGGGGCGTTTGAAAAACTGTTTTTT
- TRBJ2-3 - TRBV7-6 CASSPILGGATDTQYF TGTGCCAGCAGCCCGATATTAGGAGGAGCCACAGATACGCAGTATTTT
few TRBJ2-3 - TRBV12-2 CASRSCPAGTGTDTQYF TGTGCAAGTCGCTCCTGTCCTGCCGGGACAGGGACAGATACGCAGTATTTT
- TRBJ2-5 TRBD1 TRBV6-1 CASSDTGGETQYF TGTGCCAGCAGTGACACAGGGGGAGAGACCCAGTACTTC
- TRBJ2-6 TRBD1 TRBV29-1 CSVEASRGISGANVLTF TGCAGCGTTGAAGCCAGCAGGGGGATCTCTGGGGCCAACGTCCTGACTTTC
- TRBJ2-5 - TRBV7-7 CASSLVPGGETQYF TGTGCCAGCAGCTTAGTCCCGGGGGGCGAGACCCAGTACTTC
few TRBJ1-2 - TRBV28 CASITIGGGYTF TGTGCCAGCATCACCATCGGGGGGGGCTACACCTTC
- TRBJ1-1 - TRBV18 CASSRGANTEAFF TGTGCCAGCTCCAGAGGAGCGAACACTGAAGCTTTCTTT
- TRBJ2-7 - TRBV10-3 CAISLVGVGEQYF TGTGCCATCTCCCTCGTCGGGGTCGGGGAGCAGTACTTC
- TRBJ1-1 - TRBV7-8 CASSLAGRGAEAFF TGTGCCAGCAGCTTAGCAGGCAGGGGCGCTGAAGCTTTCTTT
- TRBJ1-2 - TRBV7-9 CASSLGANGYTF TGTGCCAGCAGCTTGGGGGCTAATGGCTACACCTTC
- TRBJ1-2 - TRBV19 CASNRIDSNYGYTF TGTGCCAGTAACCGTATTGACAGTAACTATGGCTACACCTTC